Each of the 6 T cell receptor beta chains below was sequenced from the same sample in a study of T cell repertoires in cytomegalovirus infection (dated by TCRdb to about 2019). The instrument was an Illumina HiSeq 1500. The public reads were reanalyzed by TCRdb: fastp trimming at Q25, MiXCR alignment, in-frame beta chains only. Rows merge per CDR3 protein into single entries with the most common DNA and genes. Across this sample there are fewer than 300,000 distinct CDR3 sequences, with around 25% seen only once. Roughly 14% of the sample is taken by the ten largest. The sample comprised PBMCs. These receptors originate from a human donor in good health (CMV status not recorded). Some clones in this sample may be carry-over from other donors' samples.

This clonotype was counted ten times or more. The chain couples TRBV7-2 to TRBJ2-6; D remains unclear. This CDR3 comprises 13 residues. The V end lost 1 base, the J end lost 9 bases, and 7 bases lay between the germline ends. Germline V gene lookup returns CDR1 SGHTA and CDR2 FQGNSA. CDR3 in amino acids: CASSLGAVNVLTF. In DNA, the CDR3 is TGTGCCAGCAGCTTAGGGGCGGTCAACGTCCTGACTTTC.

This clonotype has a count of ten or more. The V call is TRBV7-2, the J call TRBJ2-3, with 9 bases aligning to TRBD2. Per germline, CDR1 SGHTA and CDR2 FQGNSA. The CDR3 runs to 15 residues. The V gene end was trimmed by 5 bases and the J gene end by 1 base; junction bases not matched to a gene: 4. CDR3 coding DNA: TGTGCCAGCAGCCTTCGGACTAGCGGCACAGATACGCAGTATTTT. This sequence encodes CASSLRTSGTDTQYF.

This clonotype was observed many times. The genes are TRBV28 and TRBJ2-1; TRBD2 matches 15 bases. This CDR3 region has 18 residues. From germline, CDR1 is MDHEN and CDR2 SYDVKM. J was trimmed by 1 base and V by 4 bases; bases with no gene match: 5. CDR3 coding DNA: TGTGCCAGCAGTTCGGGACTAGCGGGAGGCGGGTCCTACAATGAGCAGTTCTTC. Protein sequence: CASSSGLAGGGSYNEQFF.

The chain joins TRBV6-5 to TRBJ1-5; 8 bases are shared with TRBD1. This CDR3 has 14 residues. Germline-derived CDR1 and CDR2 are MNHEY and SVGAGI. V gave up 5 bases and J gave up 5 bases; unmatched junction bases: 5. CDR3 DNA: TGTGCCAGCAGTCCGCAGGGGGCTTATCAGCCCCAGCATTTT. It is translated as CASSPQGAYQPQHF.

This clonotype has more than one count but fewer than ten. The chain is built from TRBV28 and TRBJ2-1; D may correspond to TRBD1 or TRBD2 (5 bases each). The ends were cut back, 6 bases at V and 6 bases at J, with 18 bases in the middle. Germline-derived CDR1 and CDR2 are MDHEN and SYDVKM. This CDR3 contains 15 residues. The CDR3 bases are TGTGCCAGCAGGGCCGGGACCCGATTTCCCAATGAGCAGTTCTTC. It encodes CASRAGTRFPNEQFF.

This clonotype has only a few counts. DNA for the CDR3: TGTGCCAGTAGTATGGACTACGAGCAGTACTTC. This sequence encodes CASSMDYEQYF. This sequence joins TRBV19 and TRBJ2-7; D unresolved. Germline V lookup: CDR1 LNHDA, CDR2 SQIVND (reference sequence). The V end was cut by 3 bases, the J end by 3 bases, with 3 bases between. The CDR3 runs 11 residues. Combining the CDR3 with reference TRBV19 and TRBJ2-7 gives the whole variable domain DGGITQSPKYLFRKEGQNVTLSCEQNLNHDAMYWYRQDPGQGLRLIYYSQIVNDFQKGDIAEGYSVSREKKESFPLTVTSAQKNPTAFYLCASSMDYEQYFGPGTRLTVT.